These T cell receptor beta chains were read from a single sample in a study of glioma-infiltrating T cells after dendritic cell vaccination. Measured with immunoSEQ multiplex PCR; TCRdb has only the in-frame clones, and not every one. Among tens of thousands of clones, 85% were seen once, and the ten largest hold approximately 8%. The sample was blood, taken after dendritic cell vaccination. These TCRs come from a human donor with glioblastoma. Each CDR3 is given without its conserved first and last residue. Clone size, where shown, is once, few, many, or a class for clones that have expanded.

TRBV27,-,ASSPTQLGPGYGYT
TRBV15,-,ATSRKGSQTPGANVLT
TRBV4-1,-,ASSHTSGARYEQY
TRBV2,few,ASTGQGYEQY
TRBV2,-,ASSGEGDRGVTEAF
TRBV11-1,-,ASSTLDISEQY
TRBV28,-,ASSLRQGAGEKLF
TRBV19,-,ASSPRWGRGPSYEQY
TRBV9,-,ASSGRDSSYEQY
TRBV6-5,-,ASTGQGAQEKLF
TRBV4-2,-,ASSRDRGDGGELF
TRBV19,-,ASSIKQSTDTQY
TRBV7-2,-,ASSFSGAETQY
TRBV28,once,ASSPQINYGYT
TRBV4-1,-,ASSQDTTSGGYNEQF
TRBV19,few,ASMGTGAMNTEAF
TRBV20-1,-,SAAAGNTIY
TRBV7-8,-,ASSLLGSDTQY
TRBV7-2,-,ASSLVGGAGANVLT
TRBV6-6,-,ASTKPGSNQPQH
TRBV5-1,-,ASSLAREQPLGSYNEQF
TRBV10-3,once,AISPGQGAIHGYT
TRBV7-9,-,ASSSSRTNEKLF
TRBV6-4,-,ASMLKQGLGEAF
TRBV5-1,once,ASSFTSGSYEQY
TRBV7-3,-,ASSLGPTGKTEAF
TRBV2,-,ASARDPGVSNQPQH
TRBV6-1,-,ASSEGTGFGNQPQH
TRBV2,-,ASSGGRGLETQY
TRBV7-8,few,ASSPAQTSGTQY
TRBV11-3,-,ASSLKRPPTSGWVYEQY
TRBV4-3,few,ASSRGGGSYEQY
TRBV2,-,ASSGQGLIYEQY
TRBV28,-,ASSGGGLGRETQY
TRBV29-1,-,SVGYWDSSTEAF
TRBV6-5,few,ASSYLPDRGQETQY
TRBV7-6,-,ASSLVVQNTGELF
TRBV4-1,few,ASSQDEALAVRSGANVLT
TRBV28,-,ATAGGSYGYT
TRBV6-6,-,ASSPRGQGNTEAF
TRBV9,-,ASSVEGQGVETQY
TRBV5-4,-,ASSTPGQGALSGYT
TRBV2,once,ASTGPGTANEKLF
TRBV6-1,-,ASSEVDSLIANYEQY
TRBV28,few,ASSRPRAGADTQY
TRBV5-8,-,ASSLESGSGSYNEQF
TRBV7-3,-,ASSPTGGAGKNIQY
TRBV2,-,ASSEAQGGGGANEQF
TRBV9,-,ASSVEGLTSTGELF
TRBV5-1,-,ASSKSTSGGTDTQY
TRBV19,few,ASSSQRGLVNTEAF
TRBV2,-,ASKGSVGGLSGGYT
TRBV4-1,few,ASSQTGGTNTEAF
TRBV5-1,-,ASSKTDGRTTEAF